One and the same sample provided the 14 T cell receptor beta chains below, sequenced in a study of cytomegalovirus exposure and HLA in healthy donors. A multiplex PCR was run with 60 Vbeta primers and 13 Jbeta primers. Only in-frame clones appear in the TCRdb table, and some are missing; sequencing was by immunoSEQ multiplex PCR. The sample includes 95,000 to 150,000 clones, around 80% seen only once; the top ten take over 0.2%. The specimen was PBMCs. The receptors stem from a man aged 50 or older in good health and CMV-seronegative.

The chain is built from TRBV29-1 and TRBJ2-5; TRBD1 matches at 7 bases. The CDR3 has 13 amino acids. The junction had 10 bases not matched to a gene; V was cut back by 7 bases and J by 5 bases. CDR1 is SQVTM, CDR2 ANQGSEA, per germline. The CDR3 sequence is CSARGGLGETQYF. The CDR3 DNA reads as TGCAGCGCGAGAGGGGGCCTCGGGGAGACCCAGTACTTC.

V is TRBV30 and J is TRBJ1-1; no firm D call. Germline V gene data show CDR1 as GTSNPN and CDR2 as SVGIG (reference sequence). The CDR3 extends over 14 amino acids. Between the trimmed V and J ends, which lost 0 bases and 1 base, there was a span of 9 bases. This CDR3 reads CAWSVRVGNTEAFF. The CDR3 DNA follows: TGTGCCTGGAGTGTACGGGTAGGGAACACTGAAGCTTTCTTT.

The chain joins TRBV4-1 to TRBJ2-5; 7 bases are a match to TRBD1. After removal of 1 base from V and 5 bases from J, the junction contained 7 bases not matched to a gene. CDR1 MGHRA and CDR2 YSYEKL come from the germline V gene. The CDR3 consists of 15 residues. The CDR3 DNA is TGCGCCAGCAGCCAAGTACAGGGGTGGGACGAGACCCAGTACTTC. It codes for CASSQVQGWDETQYF.

This clone was found once. The genes are TRBV5-4 and TRBJ1-1; 9 positions agree with TRBD1. The J segment lost 3 bases and the V segment lost 5 bases, leaving 11 bases of the junction unmatched. Germline CDR1 is SGHNT and CDR2 is YYREEE (reference sequence). The length of the CDR3 is 16 residues. The DNA for the CDR3 is TGTGCCAGCAGTCTACAGGGGGCTCGGGTTCACACTGAAGCTTTCTTT. Its translation is CASSLQGARVHTEAFF.

The chain employs TRBV2 and TRBJ1-5, with D hard to call. V was pared by 9 bases and J by 8 bases, with 17 bases between. The CDR3 consists of 13 residues. Germline loops: CDR1 SNHLY, CDR2 FYNNEI. DNA for the CDR3: TGTGCCAGTCAGTTGGAGGATGGCGAGCCCCAGCATTTT. This encodes CASQLEDGEPQHF.

The chain joins TRBV5-4 to TRBJ2-3, with 7 bases matching TRBD2. V gave up 0 bases and J gave up 3 bases; unmatched junction bases: 4. Looked up from germline, CDR1 is SGHNT and CDR2 is YYREEE (reference sequence). The CDR3 is made up of 15 amino acids. CDR3 protein: CASSLDPGRTDTQYF. The CDR3 DNA follows: TGTGCCAGCAGCTTGGATCCCGGGAGGACAGATACGCAGTATTTT.

This chain uses TRBV7-2 with TRBJ2-2; D ambiguous. Germline CDR1 and CDR2: SGHTA and FQGNSA. V gave up 2 bases and J gave up 3 bases, with 7 bases separating them. The CDR3 has 14 amino acids. The CDR3 nucleotides read TGTGCCAGCAGCTTAAATGGAGACACCGGGGAGCTGTTTTTT. Amino acids: CASSLNGDTGELFF.

V usage is TRBV29-1 and J usage is TRBJ2-7; 9 bases agree with TRBD1. Germline-derived CDR1 and CDR2 are SQVTM and ANQGSEA. V lost 3 bases, J lost 6 bases, and 9 bases stayed unmatched. The CDR3 spans 14 residues. The CDR3 here is CSVEERGTGPEQYF. CDR3 nucleotide sequence: TGCAGCGTTGAGGAACGGGGGACAGGGCCCGAGCAGTACTTC.

This chain uses TRBV10-3 with TRBJ2-2, with 9 bases lining up with TRBD1. Trimming removed 11 bases from V and 3 bases from J; junction bases left unmatched: 7. The CDR3 is made up of 14 amino acids. Germline V lookup: CDR1 ENHRY, CDR2 SYGVKD. The CDR3 protein is CAARTGEDTGELFF. As DNA, the CDR3 is TGTGCCGCCAGGACAGGGGAAGACACCGGGGAGCTGTTTTTT.

The V call is TRBV19, the J call TRBJ1-3, with D possibly being TRBD1 (5 bases). Trimming pared 3 bases from V and 2 bases from J, leaving 11 bases between. This CDR3 spans 15 amino acids. Germline V lookup: CDR1 LNHDA, CDR2 SQIVND (reference sequence). CDR3 bases: TGTGCCAGTAGTATTAGGGTCAGGGCTGGAAACACCATATATTTT. This codes for CASSIRVRAGNTIYF.

The V gene is TRBV28, the J gene TRBJ1-1; no reliable D call. The CDR3 is 11 residues long. CDR1 MDHEN and CDR2 SYDVKM come from the germline V gene. The ends were cut back, 7 bases at V and 1 base at J, with 4 bases in the middle. DNA of the CDR3: TGTGCCAGCATCAAGAACACTGAAGCTTTCTTT. Its translation is CASIKNTEAFF.

The chain uses TRBV7-9 and TRBJ2-3; 8 nucleotides line up with TRBD1. Germline-derived CDR1 and CDR2 are SEHNR and FQNEAQ (reference sequence). This CDR3 comprises 18 residues. The V segment lost 5 bases and the J segment 3 bases; nucleotides outside the gene matches: 16. The CDR3 reads CASSPTPPDRDVTDTQYF. The CDR3 nucleotides read TGTGCCAGCAGCCCAACCCCTCCGGACAGGGACGTAACAGATACGCAGTATTTT.

Here the CDR3 reads CASSLGQMNTEAFF. DNA of the CDR3: TGTGCCAGCAGCTTAGGACAGATGAACACTGAAGCTTTCTTT. The chain is built from TRBV7-8 and TRBJ1-1, with D possibly TRBD1 on 5 matching bases. Germline values: CDR1 SGHVS, CDR2 FQNEAQ. The V and J ends lost 1 base and 0 bases respectively, with 6 bases between them. The CDR3 runs 14 residues.

This clone has a single count. The V gene is TRBV7-3, the J gene TRBJ2-5; no firm D call. This CDR3 is built from 17 residues. CDR1 and CDR2 from the germline V gene are SGHTA and FQGTGA. Trimming stripped 5 bases from V and 5 bases from J, with 24 bases between. CDR3 residues: CASSPIPNPNGSETQYF. In nucleotides, the CDR3 is TGTGCCAGCAGCCCCATACCGAACCCCAACGGGTCGGAGACCCAGTACTTC.